One sample yielded the 21 T cell receptor beta chains listed below, sequenced in a study of Graves' ophthalmopathy and Graves' hyperthyroidism. RNA transcripts were the source from which TCR beta CDR3 regions were amplified. Second-round multiplex PCR came after first-round RT-PCR with HTBI primers. TCRdb reprocessed the multiplex PCR reads with MiXCR, giving one entry per CDR3 protein. The sample carries about 14,000 distinct CDR3 sequences, roughly 50% recorded once. Input material: peripheral blood. These receptors originate from a woman in her thirties with Graves' ophthalmopathy.

This clonotype was picked up a small number of times. V is TRBV7-2 and J is TRBJ2-5, with TRBD1 identical over 9 bases. The trim removed 5 bases at V and 4 bases at J, leaving 8 bases unmatched. This CDR3 is 15 amino acids long. Germline CDR1 SGHTA, CDR2 FQGNSA. The CDR3 sequence is CASSVQGAVTETQYF. The CDR3 DNA reads as TGTGCCAGCAGCGTACAGGGGGCGGTTACAGAGACCCAGTACTTC.

This clonotype is labeled medium-sized (0.01 to 0.1%). The CDR3 coding sequence is TGCAGTGCTACAAGCCGGGACAGGTACGATGAGCAGTTCTTC. The encoded protein is CSATSRDRYDEQFF. This chain links TRBV20-1 with TRBJ2-1; 8 bases agree with TRBD1. Germline CDR1 is DFQATT and CDR2 is SNEGSKA (reference sequence). J gave up 8 bases and V 4 bases, and 10 bases lay outside the gene matches. The CDR3 covers 14 residues.

This sequence joins TRBV2 and TRBJ2-1; TRBD2 is a possible D gene (6 bases). Germline lookup yields CDR1 SNHLY and CDR2 FYNNEI. CDR3 length: 16 amino acids. V lost 0 bases, J lost 7 bases, and 16 bases lay in between. The CDR3 DNA sequence: TGTGCCAGCAGTGAAGCGGTGGGGAGGCCAGGGAATGAGCAGTTCTTC. Protein sequence: CASSEAVGRPGNEQFF.

The gene calls are TRBV11-2 and TRBJ2-7, with D unclear. The CDR3 length is 15 residues. V was clipped by 0 bases and J by 2 bases, with 11 bases between them. Looked up from germline, CDR1 is SGHAT and CDR2 is FQNNGV. The CDR3 sequence is CASSLDSVPTYEQYF. The CDR3 region has the DNA TGTGCCAGCAGCTTAGATTCCGTCCCCACCTACGAGCAGTACTTC.

Here the CDR3 reads CSARISSGNTIYF. CDR3 coding DNA: TGCAGTGCTAGAATTTCCTCTGGAAACACCATATATTTT. The chain recombines TRBV20-1 with TRBJ1-3; D gene uncertain. CDR1 and CDR2 (germline): DFQATT, SNEGSKA (reference sequence). The CDR3 extends over 13 amino acids. V lost 2 bases and J lost 0, with 5 bases in between.

As to this clonotype: The junction shows a germline mismatch at one end, possibly a read error. The J gene is TRBJ2-5, the V gene TRBV12-3 or TRBV12-4; no reliable D call. This CDR3 is 13 amino acids long. CDR3 in amino acids: CASSPLRQVTRYF. CDR3 nucleotides: TGTGCCAGCAGCCCACTTAGGCAAGTGACCCGGTACTTC.

Within the sample, this clonotype is medium-sized. The chain couples TRBV5-1 to TRBJ2-3; D is unclear. The CDR3 contains 16 residues. Trimming took off 0 bases at V and 1 base at J, with 12 bases between the two ends. Germline V lookup: CDR1 SGHRS, CDR2 YFSETQ. CDR3 coding DNA: TGCGCCAGCAGCTTGGAACAGTTTGCCCGCACAGATACGCAGTATTTT. This codes for CASSLEQFARTDTQYF.

This clonotype has a count of ten or more. The rearrangement uses TRBV7-8 and TRBJ2-3, with D possibly matching TRBD1 (5 bases). The CDR3 has 15 residues. Trimming stripped 2 bases from V and 1 base from J, with 10 bases between. Germline CDR1 SGHVS, CDR2 FQNEAQ. CDR3 sequence: CASSLLPRGTDTQYF. The CDR3, as DNA: TGTGCCAGCAGCTTATTGCCCAGGGGCACAGATACGCAGTATTTT.

This clonotype was observed a few times. A much larger clone lies a single base off, so this may be a read error. CDR3 loop: CAVSDGTYAEQYF. In DNA form, the CDR3 reads TGTGCCGTCAGTGATGGGACATACGCCGAGCAGTACTTC. The V gene is TRBV10-3, the J gene TRBJ2-7; D might be TRBD1 (6 bases). CDR3 length equals 13 residues. Germline values: CDR1 ENHRY, CDR2 SYGVKD.

This clonotype qualifies as medium-sized. The chain recombines TRBV19 with TRBJ2-1; D might be TRBD2 (5 bases). V was cut by 5 bases and J by 7 bases, with 18 bases left in between. In germline, CDR1 is LNHDA, CDR2 SQIVND (reference sequence). The CDR3 sequence is 15 residues long. CDR3: CASSSDSLGWNEQFF. The CDR3 DNA is TGTGCCAGTAGTTCGGACTCCCTGGGTTGGAATGAGCAGTTCTTC.

This sequence joins TRBV7-9 and TRBJ2-3; no clear D gene. The germline V gene encodes CDR1 SEHNR and CDR2 FQNEAQ (reference sequence). V lost 3 bases and J 7 bases, leaving 14 bases between the germline ends. This CDR3 has 14 residues. The CDR3 DNA reads as TGTGCCAGCAGCTTGGGTTCCGACATAAATACGCAGTATTTT. It translates to CASSLGSDINTQYF.

In this sample, this clonotype turned up a few times. The chain links TRBV14 to TRBJ2-7, with a tentative D call TRBD1 (5 bases). The CDR3 length is 14 residues. CDR1 is SGHDN, CDR2 FVKESK, per germline. V was clipped by 5 bases and J by 6 bases, with 17 bases between them. CDR3 sequence reads: CASSEPNRLREQYF. In nucleotides, the CDR3 is TGTGCCAGCAGCGAACCTAACAGGCTACGCGAGCAGTACTTC.

This chain joins TRBV19 and TRBJ2-6; 8 bases align to TRBD1. The CDR3 has 17 residues. Unmatched junction bases numbered 7, after V lost 6 bases and J lost 0 bases. From germline, CDR1 is LNHDA and CDR2 SQIVND (reference sequence). The CDR3 sequence is CASSPGQARSGANVLTF. The CDR3 DNA sequence: TGTGCCAGTAGCCCGGGACAGGCTCGCTCTGGGGCCAACGTCCTGACTTTC.

This rearrangement joins TRBV15 to TRBJ2-7; 11 bases line up with TRBD2. Germline CDR1 LNHNV, CDR2 YYDKDF (reference sequence). The junction had 4 bases not matched to a gene; V was cut back by 2 bases and J by 4 bases. This CDR3 has 15 amino acids. The DNA of the CDR3 is TGTGCCACCAGCAGAACTACTAGCGGGAGTTACGAGCAGTACTTC. Translating gives CATSRTTSGSYEQYF.

This clonotype was seen just once. This CDR3 fails to terminate in the conserved phenylalanine or tryptophan, so it likely reflects a read error. This chain uses TRBV20-1 with TRBJ1-4; the D is unclear. V lost 0 bases, J lost 3 bases, and 11 bases lay in between. CDR1 is DFQATT, CDR2 SNEGSKA, per germline (reference sequence). CDR3 length equals 15 residues. The CDR3 DNA reads TGCAGTGCTAGAGACACGACTGTACCTAATGAAAAACTGTTTTTA. Translating gives CSARDTTVPNEKLFL.

J is TRBJ2-7 and V is TRBV6-6; 7 bases agree with TRBD1. Germline assignment: CDR1 MNHNY and CDR2 SVGAGI (reference sequence). This CDR3 is 17 amino acids long. V shed 0 bases and J 2 bases; nucleotides not matched to a gene: 10. CDR3 nucleotide sequence: TGTGCCAGCAGTTACTCGAGCATTCGGCAGGGGGCCTACGAGCAGTACTTC. Translation gives CASSYSSIRQGAYEQYF.

The gene calls are TRBV5-1 and TRBJ1-2; D is possibly TRBD1 (6 bases). Trimming left V 4 bases short and J 2 bases short, with 12 bases between. This CDR3 has 14 residues. The germline CDR1 and CDR2 sequences are SGHRS and YFSETQ. DNA for the CDR3: TGCGCCAGCAGCCCTGCCCAGGGGAACTATGGCTACACCTTC. It specifies CASSPAQGNYGYTF.

The chain combines TRBV14 with TRBJ2-1; a possible D gene is TRBD2 (5 bases). CDR3 length: 13 residues. Trimming shortened V by 4 bases and J by 7 bases, and 11 bases separated the two germline ends. Germline CDR1 is SGHDN and CDR2 is FVKESK. The CDR3 DNA reads TGTGCCAGCAGCCCCGACTATCCTAATGAGCAGTTCTTC. Amino acid sequence: CASSPDYPNEQFF.

The V gene is TRBV27, the J gene TRBJ1-1; maybe TRBD1 (5 bases). Germline CDR1 and CDR2: MNHEY and SMNVEV (reference sequence). Between the trimmed V and J ends, which lost 0 bases and 4 bases, there was a span of 9 bases. The CDR3 consists of 14 residues. The CDR3 DNA reads as TGTGCCAGCAGTTTATCGAAGGGGAGCACTGAAGCTTTCTTT. Translated: CASSLSKGSTEAFF.

As to this clonotype: A read error may explain this, as a much larger clone is one base away. In DNA form, the CDR3 reads TGCAGTGCTCCGGGGGAGACGGCTAATTCACCCCTCCACTTT. This codes for CSAPGETANSPLHF. The chain recombines TRBV20-1 with TRBJ1-6; D is perhaps TRBD1 (5 bases). Trimming removed 5 bases at V and 6 bases at J, with 14 bases between. Germline CDR1 DFQATT, CDR2 SNEGSKA (reference sequence). This CDR3 has 14 residues.

This rearrangement joins TRBV7-6 to TRBJ2-1; the D is unclear. Germline V gene data show CDR1 as SGHVS and CDR2 as FNYEAQ. CDR3 length: 16 amino acids. V dropped 5 bases and J dropped 2 bases, with 16 bases sitting between them. CDR3 protein: CASSHPQRGTYNEQFF. CDR3 sequence (DNA): TGTGCCAGCAGCCACCCCCAGCGCGGAACCTACAATGAGCAGTTCTTC.